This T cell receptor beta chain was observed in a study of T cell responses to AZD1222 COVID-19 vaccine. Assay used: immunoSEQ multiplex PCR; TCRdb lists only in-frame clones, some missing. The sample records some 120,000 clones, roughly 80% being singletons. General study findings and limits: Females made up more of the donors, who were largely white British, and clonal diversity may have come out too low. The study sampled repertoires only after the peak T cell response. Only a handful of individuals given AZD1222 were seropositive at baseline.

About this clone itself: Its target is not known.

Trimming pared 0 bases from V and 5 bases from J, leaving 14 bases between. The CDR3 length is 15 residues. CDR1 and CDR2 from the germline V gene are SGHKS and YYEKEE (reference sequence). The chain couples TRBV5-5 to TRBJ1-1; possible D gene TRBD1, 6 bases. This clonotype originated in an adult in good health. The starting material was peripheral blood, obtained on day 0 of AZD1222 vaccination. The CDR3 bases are TGTGCCAGCAGCTTGGCCGGGGGGGCGCGGACTGAAGCTTTCTTT. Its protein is CASSLAGGARTEAFF.